The 30 T cell receptor beta chains in this list originate from one sample, sequenced in a study of cytomegalovirus exposure and HLA in healthy donors. This PCR relied on a set of 60 Vbeta primers and 13 Jbeta primers. Using immunoSEQ multiplex PCR, the repertoire was profiled, and TCRdb retains in-frame clones only, with some absent. The repertoire holds approximately 160,000 clones, with approximately 78% as singletons. Sequencing used PBMCs. All receptors come from a girl aged 2 to 9 in good health and CMV-seropositive.

This chain uses TRBV5-4 with TRBJ1-3; no definite D call. The CDR3 totals 15 residues. V was shortened by 0 bases and J by 6 bases, with 13 bases between the two germline ends. In germline, CDR1 is SGHNT, CDR2 YYREEE (reference sequence). The CDR3 loop is CASSLGPGIENTIYF. CDR3 nucleotides: TGTGCCAGCAGCTTGGGCCCCGGGATCGAAAACACCATATATTTT.

V gene TRBV30 combines with J gene TRBJ1-5; D may be TRBD1 (6 bases). The germline V gene encodes CDR1 GTSNPN and CDR2 SVGIG (reference sequence). The ends were cut back, 3 bases at V and 5 bases at J, with 17 bases in the middle. The CDR3 has 15 amino acids. The CDR3 reads CAWSHPGTPDQPQHF. CDR3 DNA: TGTGCCTGGAGCCATCCGGGGACACCGGATCAGCCCCAGCATTTT.

In nucleotides, the CDR3 is TGCGCCAGCAGCCCGGGGACAGGGGCAGGAGAGACCCAGTACTTC. Its translation: CASSPGTGAGETQYF. The chain combines TRBV5-1 with TRBJ2-5; TRBD1 aligns across 10 bases. V lost 4 bases to trimming and J lost 4 bases; unmatched junction nucleotides: 7. Looked up from germline, CDR1 is SGHRS and CDR2 is YFSETQ. The CDR3 length is 15 residues.

The chain has TRBV2 and TRBJ2-1; TRBD2 agrees at 12 bases. V trimming: 6 bases; J trimming: 8 bases; junction bases outside the gene matches: 8. CDR1 and CDR2 from the germline V gene are SNHLY and FYNNEI. This CDR3 has 15 residues. The CDR3 nucleotides read TGTGCCAGCAGGACTAGCGGGAGTGGGCAGTATGAGCAGTTCTTC. Its protein is CASRTSGSGQYEQFF.

Here the CDR3 DNA reads TGTGCCTGGAGTGTGGAGGGATACCGGACAGGGCCCAATCAGCCCCAGCATTTT. This sequence encodes CAWSVEGYRTGPNQPQHF. This chain uses TRBV30 with TRBJ1-5, with TRBD1 matching 8 bases. CDR3 length: 18 residues. J gave up 3 bases and V 0 bases, and 13 bases lay outside the gene matches. The germline gives CDR1 GTSNPN, CDR2 SVGIG (reference sequence).

The chain uses TRBV5-1 and TRBJ2-2, with 9 bases fitting TRBD2. Per the germline V gene, CDR1 is SGHRS and CDR2 is YFSETQ. The CDR3 sequence is 17 residues long. The trim removed 3 bases at V and 7 bases at J, leaving 13 bases unmatched. As DNA, the CDR3 is TGCGCCAGCAGCTCCCCCAGAGCGGGAGGATGGGGCGGGGAGCTGTTTTTT. Amino acid sequence: CASSSPRAGGWGGELFF.

The chain recombines TRBV15 with TRBJ2-2; D is perhaps TRBD2 (5 bases). Germline values: CDR1 LNHNV, CDR2 YYDKDF (reference sequence). The CDR3 spans 15 residues. Deletions cut 0 bases from V and 5 bases from J, with 10 bases between. Written as DNA, the CDR3 is TGTGCCACCAGCAGAGATCACCGCGGGACCGGGGAGCTGTTTTTT. It encodes CATSRDHRGTGELFF.

The chain carries TRBV27 and TRBJ1-1; unclear D gene. Germline V gives CDR1 MNHEY, CDR2 SMNVEV (reference sequence). The V end was cut by 1 base, the J end by 1 base, with 10 bases between. The CDR3 is 15 amino acids. CDR3 residues: CASSLLGSANTEAFF. Here the CDR3 DNA reads TGTGCCAGCAGTTTATTAGGGAGTGCGAACACTGAAGCTTTCTTT.

This sequence joins TRBV7-3 and TRBJ2-7; 10 nucleotides line up with TRBD2. The CDR3 contains 16 residues. The germline V gene has CDR1 SGHTA and CDR2 FQGTGA. The V and J ends lost 3 bases and 4 bases, in that order; junction bases with no gene match: 9. CDR3 DNA sequence: TGTGCCAGCAGCTTCCGGCTAGCGGGAGTCGTTTACGAGCAGTACTTC. This gives the protein CASSFRLAGVVYEQYF.

The chain carries TRBV5-1 and TRBJ2-6, with D possibly matching TRBD2 (5 bases). CDR1 and CDR2 (germline): SGHRS, YFSETQ. The length of the CDR3 is 15 residues. The germline V and J ends were trimmed by 2 bases and 5 bases, with 11 bases remaining between them. The CDR3 reads CASSFTRGRANVLTF. As DNA, the CDR3 is TGCGCCAGCAGCTTCACGCGCGGGCGGGCCAACGTCCTGACTTTC.

The V call is TRBV4-1, the J call TRBJ2-1; D remains unclear. The V end was cut by 0 bases, the J end by 7 bases, with 7 bases between. This CDR3 has 13 residues. Per the germline V gene, CDR1 is MGHRA and CDR2 is YSYEKL. The CDR3 DNA reads as TGCGCCAGCAGCCAAGATGATGCGAATGAGCAGTTCTTC. Its translation: CASSQDDANEQFF.

This chain uses TRBV28 with TRBJ1-1; perhaps TRBD1 as D (5 bases). This CDR3 has 14 amino acids. Trimming shortened V by 3 bases and J by 3 bases, and 11 bases separated the two germline ends. CDR1 is MDHEN, CDR2 SYDVKM, per germline. CDR3 residues: CASSLGGKDTEAFF. The CDR3 DNA follows: TGTGCCAGCAGTTTGGGGGGGAAGGACACTGAAGCTTTCTTT.

This chain links TRBV29-1 with TRBJ2-7; TRBD2 is a possible D gene (7 bases). With 4 bases removed from V and 6 bases from J, the gap between germline ends came to 16 bases. The germline V gene has CDR1 SQVTM and CDR2 ANQGSEA. CDR3 size: 13 residues. The CDR3 region is CSVVGRGLSEQYF. The DNA for the CDR3 is TGCAGCGTTGTGGGCAGGGGACTATCCGAGCAGTACTTC.

V gene TRBV6-5 combines with J gene TRBJ2-1, with 7 bases matching TRBD2. Germline trimming cut 7 bases from V and 4 bases from J; bases unmatched to any gene: 10. The V gene's germline CDR1 is MNHEY and CDR2 SVGAGI. There are 15 residues in the CDR3. The CDR3 loop is CASKGVQGGYNEQFF. CDR3 in DNA: TGTGCCAGCAAAGGGGTTCAGGGAGGGTACAATGAGCAGTTCTTC.

This chain connects TRBV6-1 to TRBJ2-3; 7 nucleotides align to TRBD1. The V segment lost 4 bases and the J segment 1 base; nucleotides outside the gene matches: 2. The CDR3 loop spans 14 amino acids. Germline V CDR1 and CDR2: MNHNS, SASEGT. CDR3 nucleotides: TGTGCCAGCAGTGTAGGACAGGGCACAGATACGCAGTATTTT. This translates into CASSVGQGTDTQYF.

The table lists this clone with a count of one. CDR3 sequence reads: CASSDVRGNTGELFF. The DNA for the CDR3 is TGTGCCAGCAGTGATGTGCGGGGGAACACCGGGGAGCTGTTTTTT. The chain joins TRBV2 to TRBJ2-2; D perhaps matches TRBD2 (6 bases). V was trimmed by 3 bases and J by 1 base, leaving 9 bases between them. Per the germline V gene, CDR1 is SNHLY and CDR2 is FYNNEI. CDR3 size: 15 residues.

This sequence joins TRBV23-1 and TRBJ2-7; 8 nucleotides align to TRBD2. TRBV23-1 is marked as an open reading frame, function uncertain. After removal of 1 base from V and 1 base from J, the junction contained 15 bases not matched to a gene. CDR3 length: 19 amino acids. CDR3 sequence: CASSQFPPSGFSPSYEQYF. In nucleotides, the CDR3 is TGCGCCAGCAGTCAATTCCCCCCTAGCGGGTTCTCCCCTTCCTACGAGCAGTACTTC.

The V call is TRBV4-1, the J call TRBJ1-2; no clear D. Germline CDR1 and CDR2: MGHRA and YSYEKL. The CDR3 contains 13 residues. V lost 0 bases, J lost 4 bases, and 6 bases lay in between. CDR3 DNA sequence: TGCGCCAGCAGCCAAGACACAGTCTATGGCTACACCTTC. As protein: CASSQDTVYGYTF.

This clone was seen a handful of times. The chain has TRBV27 and TRBJ2-7, with TRBD2 matching over 8 bases. Germline assignment: CDR1 MNHEY and CDR2 SMNVEV (reference sequence). Germline trimming cut 2 bases from V and 6 bases from J; bases unmatched to any gene: 9. This CDR3 is built from 15 residues. The CDR3 nucleotides are TGTGCCAGCAGTTTAGGGACTAGTGCTGATAGCGAGCAGTACTTC. Its translation is CASSLGTSADSEQYF.

The genes are TRBV10-3 and TRBJ2-1, with D unresolved. Germline V gene data show CDR1 as ENHRY and CDR2 as SYGVKD. V lost 4 bases and J lost 0, with 7 bases in between. The CDR3 is made up of 14 amino acids. CDR3 nucleotide sequence: TGTGCCATCAGTGTACCAGGCTCCTACAATGAGCAGTTCTTC. Protein: CAISVPGSYNEQFF.

This rearrangement joins TRBV4-1 to TRBJ1-5; perhaps TRBD1 as D (5 bases). CDR3 length equals 16 residues. V lost 4 bases and J lost 1, with 14 bases in between. From germline, CDR1 is MGHRA and CDR2 YSYEKL. The CDR3 is CASSPRRDVSNQPQHF. CDR3 DNA: TGCGCCAGCAGCCCCCGCAGGGATGTAAGCAATCAGCCCCAGCATTTT.

The chain joins TRBV28 to TRBJ2-7, with 8 positions matching TRBD2. CDR1 and CDR2 from the germline V gene are MDHEN and SYDVKM. V dropped 2 bases and J dropped 6; count of bases not matched to a gene: 0. The CDR3 runs 12 residues. The CDR3: CASSLREGEQYF. CDR3 coding DNA: TGTGCCAGCAGTTTACGGGAGGGCGAGCAGTACTTC.

The V call is TRBV6-5, the J call TRBJ2-7; TRBD1 agrees at 9 bases. V lost 0 bases and J lost 1; bases outside the gene matches: 4. Germline CDR1 MNHEY, CDR2 SVGAGI. This CDR3 region has 16 residues. CDR3 protein: CASSYSRDRDSYEQYF. The CDR3 region has the DNA TGTGCCAGCAGTTACTCACGGGACAGGGATTCCTACGAGCAGTACTTC.

V usage is TRBV19 and J usage is TRBJ2-5; weak D call: TRBD2 (5 bases). V lost 6 bases and J 5 bases, leaving 13 bases between the germline ends. This CDR3 is built from 13 residues. The germline V gene encodes CDR1 LNHDA and CDR2 SQIVND (reference sequence). The CDR3 protein is CASSDSAGETQYF. The CDR3 bases are TGTGCCAGTAGCGATAGCGCTGGGGAGACCCAGTACTTC.

This clone was seen only once. CDR3 DNA sequence: TGTGCCAGCGCCAGGGGAGACTCCTACAATGAGCAGTTCTTC. It encodes CASARGDSYNEQFF. The chain links TRBV9 to TRBJ2-1; a possible D gene is TRBD1 (6 bases). V gave up 7 bases and J gave up 0 bases, with 11 bases separating them. Per the germline V gene, CDR1 is SGDLS and CDR2 is YYNGEE. The CDR3 runs 14 residues.

To note about this clone: Other nucleotide sequences from this sample produce the same CDR3. The genes are TRBV4-1 and TRBJ2-3; 13 nucleotides align to TRBD2. This CDR3 region has 16 residues. V was pared by 0 bases and J by 5 bases, with 2 bases of the junction left unmatched. The germline CDR1 and CDR2 sequences are MGHRA and YSYEKL. The CDR3: CASSQDRLAGGDTQYF. The CDR3 coding sequence is TGCGCCAGCAGCCAAGATCGACTAGCGGGAGGAGATACGCAGTATTTT.

This clone was recorded a few times. The chain is built from TRBV19 and TRBJ2-7, with 7 bases matching TRBD2. Germline trimming cut 10 bases from V and 3 bases from J; bases unmatched to any gene: 15. Germline CDR1 is LNHDA and CDR2 is SQIVND (reference sequence). CDR3 size: 15 residues. CDR3 loop: CATSHGGGSGYEQYF. In DNA, the CDR3 is TGTGCCACCAGTCATGGTGGCGGGAGCGGCTACGAGCAGTACTTC. Full variable domain (missing parts from reference TRBV19 and TRBJ2-7): DGGITQSPKYLFRKEGQNVTLSCEQNLNHDAMYWYRQDPGQGLRLIYYSQIVNDFQKGDIAEGYSVSREKKESFPLTVTSAQKNPTAFYLCATSHGGGSGYEQYFGPGTRLTVT.

This rearrangement joins TRBV11-3 to TRBJ2-1; perhaps TRBD2 as D (6 bases). Germline assignment: CDR1 SGHNT and CDR2 YENEEA. The CDR3 is 12 amino acids. Trimming shortened V by 5 bases and J by 6 bases, and 8 bases separated the two germline ends. The CDR3: CASSLLANEQFF. CDR3 nucleotide sequence: TGTGCCAGCAGCCTACTAGCCAATGAGCAGTTCTTC.

The rearrangement links TRBV4-1 to TRBJ2-1; no clear D gene. The CDR3 has 13 amino acids. The germline V and J ends were trimmed by 0 bases and 6 bases, with 6 bases remaining between them. CDR1 and CDR2 (germline): MGHRA, YSYEKL. CDR3 coding DNA: TGCGCCAGCAGCCAAGATAGCCGCAATGAGCAGTTCTTC. Its translation is CASSQDSRNEQFF.

V usage is TRBV5-1 and J usage is TRBJ2-7, with 9 bases that match TRBD2. Germline CDR1 and CDR2: SGHRS and YFSETQ. CDR3 length equals 17 residues. The V gene end was trimmed by 1 base and the J gene end by 5 bases; junction bases not matched to a gene: 13. The CDR3 DNA reads TGCGCCAGCAGCTTGTATCGTCTCAGCGGGAGGCTCGACGAGCAGTACTTC. Its translation: CASSLYRLSGRLDEQYF.